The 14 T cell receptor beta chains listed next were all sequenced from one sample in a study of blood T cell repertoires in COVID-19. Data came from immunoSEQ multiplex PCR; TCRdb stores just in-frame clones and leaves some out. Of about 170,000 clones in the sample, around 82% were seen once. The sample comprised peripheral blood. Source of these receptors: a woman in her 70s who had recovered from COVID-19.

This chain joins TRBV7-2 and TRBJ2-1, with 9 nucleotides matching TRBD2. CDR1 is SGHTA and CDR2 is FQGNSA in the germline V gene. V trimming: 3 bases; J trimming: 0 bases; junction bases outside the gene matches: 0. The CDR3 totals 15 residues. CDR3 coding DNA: TGTGCCAGCAGCTTTAGCGGGGGCTCCTACAATGAGCAGTTCTTC. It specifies CASSFSGGSYNEQFF.

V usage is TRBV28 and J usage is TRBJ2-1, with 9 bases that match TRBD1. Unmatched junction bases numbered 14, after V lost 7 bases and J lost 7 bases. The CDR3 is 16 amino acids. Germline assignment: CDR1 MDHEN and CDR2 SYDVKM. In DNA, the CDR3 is TGTGCCAGCACCTGGGGGAGTGACAGGGGGTTAAATGAGCAGTTCTTC. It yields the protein CASTWGSDRGLNEQFF.

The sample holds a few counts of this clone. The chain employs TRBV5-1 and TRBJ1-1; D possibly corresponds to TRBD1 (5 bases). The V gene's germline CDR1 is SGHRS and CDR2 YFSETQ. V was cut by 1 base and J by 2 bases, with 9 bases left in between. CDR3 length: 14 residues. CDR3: CASSLMQGNTEAFF. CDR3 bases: TGCGCCAGCAGCTTGATGCAGGGCAACACTGAAGCTTTCTTT.

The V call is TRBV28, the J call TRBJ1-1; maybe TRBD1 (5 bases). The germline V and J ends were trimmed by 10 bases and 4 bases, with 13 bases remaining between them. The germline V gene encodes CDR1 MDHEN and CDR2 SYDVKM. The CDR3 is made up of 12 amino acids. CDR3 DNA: TGTGCCACCGCCCCAGGGCTCACTGAAGCTTTCTTT. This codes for CATAPGLTEAFF.

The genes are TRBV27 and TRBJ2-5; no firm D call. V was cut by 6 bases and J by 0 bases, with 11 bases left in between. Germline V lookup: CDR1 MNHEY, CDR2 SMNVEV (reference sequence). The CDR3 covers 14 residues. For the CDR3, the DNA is TGTGCCAGCAGACCGACTCGGGACCAAGAGACCCAGTACTTC. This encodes CASRPTRDQETQYF.

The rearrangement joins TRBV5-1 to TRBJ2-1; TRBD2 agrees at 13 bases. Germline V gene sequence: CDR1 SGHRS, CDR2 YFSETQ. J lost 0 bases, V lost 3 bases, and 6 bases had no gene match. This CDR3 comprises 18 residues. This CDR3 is CASSSGLAGRSSYNEQFF. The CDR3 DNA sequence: TGCGCCAGCAGCTCGGGACTAGCGGGGCGAAGCTCCTACAATGAGCAGTTCTTC.

The CDR3 is CASSTTRELLKQFF. The CDR3 bases are TGTGCCAGCAGCACGACGCGGGAGCTGCTTAAGCAGTTCTTC. The chain uses TRBV5-6 and TRBJ2-1; 7 nucleotides agree with TRBD2. Trimming at V came to 4 bases and at J to 11 bases, leaving 12 bases not matched to a gene. CDR1 is SGHDT, CDR2 YYEEEE, per germline. This CDR3 is built from 14 residues.

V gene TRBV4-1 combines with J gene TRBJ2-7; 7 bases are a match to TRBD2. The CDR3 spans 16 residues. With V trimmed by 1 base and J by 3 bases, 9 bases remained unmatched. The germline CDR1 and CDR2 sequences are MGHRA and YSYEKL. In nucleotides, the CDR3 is TGCGCCAGCAGCCAAGGGAGCCCGGGGGGAAACTACGAGCAGTACTTC. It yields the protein CASSQGSPGGNYEQYF.

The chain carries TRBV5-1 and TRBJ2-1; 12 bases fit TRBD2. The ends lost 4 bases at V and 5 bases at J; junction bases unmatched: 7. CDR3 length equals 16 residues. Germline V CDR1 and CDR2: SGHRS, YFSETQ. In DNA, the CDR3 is TGCGCCAGCAGCAATCCTAGCGGGGGGGCTAACAATGAGCAGTTCTTC. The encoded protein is CASSNPSGGANNEQFF.

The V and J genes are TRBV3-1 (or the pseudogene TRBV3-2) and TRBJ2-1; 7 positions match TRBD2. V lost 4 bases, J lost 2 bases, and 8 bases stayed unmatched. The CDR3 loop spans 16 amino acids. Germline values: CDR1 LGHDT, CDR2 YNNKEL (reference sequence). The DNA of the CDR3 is TGTGCCAGCAGCCCCTCTCCGGGGGGAACCTACAATGAGCAGTTCTTC. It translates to CASSPSPGGTYNEQFF.

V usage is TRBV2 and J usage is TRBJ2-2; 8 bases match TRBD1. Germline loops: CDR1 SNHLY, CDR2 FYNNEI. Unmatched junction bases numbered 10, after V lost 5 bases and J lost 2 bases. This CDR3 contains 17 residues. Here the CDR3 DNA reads TGTGCCAGCAGTACCCTAATGGGACAGGCTAACACCGGGGAGCTGTTTTTT. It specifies CASSTLMGQANTGELFF.

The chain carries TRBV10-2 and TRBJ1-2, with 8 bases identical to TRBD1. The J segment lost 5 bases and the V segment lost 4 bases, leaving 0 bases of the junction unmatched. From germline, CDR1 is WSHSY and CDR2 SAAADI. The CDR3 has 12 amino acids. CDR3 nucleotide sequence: TGCGCCAGCAGTGGGACAGGGTATGGCTACACCTTC. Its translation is CASSGTGYGYTF.

This CDR3 reads CAISETGDGAWAFF. As DNA, the CDR3 is TGTGCCATCAGTGAGACGGGGGACGGGGCCTGGGCTTTCTTT. This chain uses TRBV10-3 with TRBJ1-1; possibly TRBD1 for D (5 bases). CDR1 and CDR2 (germline): ENHRY, SYGVKD. Between the trimmed V and J ends, which lost 2 bases and 11 bases, there was a span of 18 bases. The CDR3 contains 14 residues.

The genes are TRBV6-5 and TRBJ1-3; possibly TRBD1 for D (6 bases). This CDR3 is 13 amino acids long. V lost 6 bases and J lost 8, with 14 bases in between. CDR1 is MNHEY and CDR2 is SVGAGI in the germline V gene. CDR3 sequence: CASSPQGSDTIYF. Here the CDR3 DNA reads TGTGCCAGCAGCCCACAGGGATCGGACACCATATATTTT.